This T cell receptor (beta chain) was found in a study of blood T cell repertoires in COVID-19. The protocol was immunoSEQ multiplex PCR, while the TCRdb copy is restricted to in-frame clones and leaves out a portion. The data hold approximately 150,000 clones, with about 80% observed a single time. Assignment of participants to cohorts was predicated upon participant-reported clinical history. This CDR3 has 16 amino acids. The sequence came from a man aged 45-60 years in a cohort exposed to, infected with or recovered from COVID-19 (not recorded which). The rearrangement joins TRBV21-1 to TRBJ2-1; no check of the table's D call, TRBD2, against the DNA was made. TRBV21-1 is a pseudogene segment. Sample: PBMCs or T cells enriched from blood (not recorded which). CDR3: CASSKGQRGAGNEQFF. The CDR3 DNA is TGTGCCAGCAGCAAAGGTCAGCGGGGGGCGGGGAATGAGCAGTTCTTC.